This record covers a single T cell receptor beta chain. The antigen it recognizes is unknown. Within one base of it there is no much larger clone, and no base qualities were kept. Relative to germline, V is 10 bases shorter and J is 4 bases shorter, with 10 bases between their ends. CDR1 and CDR2, per the germline V gene, are SNHLY and FYNNEI. From its cysteine to its phenylalanine, the CDR3 spans 11 amino acids. The sequence is cut down to CDR3 DNA, 33 bases in frame from base 1. The data stem from a study of OX40 agonist ivuxolimab in advanced cancers. About the investigation overall: Ivuxolimab was an agonistic, fully human IgG2 monoclonal antibody directed against OX40 (CD134), a costimulatory receptor. Intravenous ivuxolimab was administered to patients every 2 weeks at six dose levels: 0.01, 0.1, 0.3, 1.5, 3 and 10 mg/kg. Of the roughly 53 patients in dose escalation, 19 had hepatocellular carcinoma, some 15 had melanoma, 9 had renal cell carcinoma and 9 had head and neck cancer. A male proportion of about 79% and a mean age of approximately 55 years, ranging from about 23 to 79, were recorded for the dose-escalation cohort. Prior anti-PD-1, anti-PD-L1 or anti-CTLA-4 therapy was permitted, and roughly two fifths of dose-escalation patients had received checkpoint inhibitors. Partial responses were achieved by three dose-escalation patients, of whom one had hepatocellular carcinoma and two had cutaneous melanoma. The purpose of peripheral TCRbeta sequencing was to test whether ivuxolimab changed TCR sequence diversity and led to clonal T-cell expansion. The paper reports the monotherapy dose-escalation portion (N of about 51 patients) of the phase I ivuxolimab trial.

General conclusions and limits of the study: On average, CD8+ T cells showed more expanded clones than CD4+ T cells after ivuxolimab. At doses from 0.1 to 3.0 mg/kg, clonal expansion was seen in both CD4+ and CD8+ blood T cells between baseline and week 6. In the 0.1-3.0 mg/kg groups, partial responders were among the patients with the lowest normalized peripheral clonal expansion, particularly in CD8+ T cells. The antigen specificity of the peripheral T cells that underwent clonal expansion was not determined. Low levels of normalized T-cell clonal expansion were also seen in some patients who did not respond.

Genomic DNA was isolated from the sorted cells so that the TCRbeta CDR3 region could be sequenced. The immunoSEQ Assay was used for sequencing of TCRbeta CDR3 regions. TCRdb holds this immuneACCESS table with in-frame rearrangements only. Some clones are missing; in checked studies, unresolved V genes explain under half, and the rest has no known cause. Here the sample has tens of thousands of clones; approximately 92% occur a single time. 30% to 35% of the sample is in the top ten clones. The trial excluded patients who had a history of autoimmune disease or were on systemic immunosuppression. Peripheral blood for TCR sequencing was collected from all dose cohorts at baseline, on cycle 4 day 1, and on cycle 7 day 1. The samples were taken from a phase I, first-in-human, multicenter, open-label dose-escalation trial of ivuxolimab. Adults with locally advanced or metastatic melanoma, renal cell, hepatocellular, or head and neck squamous cell carcinoma were enrolled in the trial. CD4+ and CD8+ T cells were sorted separately from peripheral blood before TCR sequencing.

In this chain, TRBV2 is recombined with TRBJ1-2; a tentative D match to TRBD1 spans 5 bases. The source of this sequence is an adult with an advanced solid tumor such as melanoma, head and neck, liver or kidney cancer. The sample in question was CD4+ or CD8+ T cells sorted from blood, obtained in a trial of the OX40 agonist ivuxolimab. CDR3 protein: CAIRGGYGYTF. The nucleotide sequence is given as TGTGCCATCCGCGGGGGCTATGGCTACACCTTC.